This note documents a single TCR beta chain sequence. Its target is not known. The sample is drawn from a study of identical twins. TCRdb ran MiXCR on the 5' RACE reads and lists one entry per CDR3 protein. Of about 520,000 distinct CDR3 sequences listed, about 20% are singletons. CDR3 size: 15 residues. Looked up from germline, CDR1 is SGDLS and CDR2 is YYNGEE. With 2 bases removed from V and 5 bases from J, the gap between germline ends came to 14 bases. General observations from the study: Out-of-frame alpha sequences common to twins exhibited an excess of low generation probability. Compared with models, monozygotic twins showed more out-of-frame TCR alpha sharing.

The same sample was also used in a study of T cells expressing NK-cell markers. That source notes: Seven of the eight sequenced donors were HCMV-seropositive; one was seronegative. There remained a lack of clarity about HCMV specificity of expanded NKG2C+ T cell clones.

V gene TRBV9 combines with J gene TRBJ2-1, with D possibly being TRBD2 (6 bases). This sequence was found in a woman aged 18-29 years in good health. Specimen: CD4+ T cells sorted from blood. The CDR3 sequence is CASSVGGVQNNEQFF. CDR3 in DNA: TGTGCCAGCAGCGTCGGCGGGGTGCAGAACAATGAGCAGTTCTTC.